A selection of T cell receptor beta chains follows, all from one sample in a study of T cell responses to AZD1222 COVID-19 vaccine. Clones were sequenced by immunoSEQ multiplex PCR, and TCRdb holds only the in-frame ones, with some missing. The data show roughly 100,000 clones, nearly 95% seen once. Here the sequenced sample was peripheral blood, taken on day 0 of AZD1222 vaccination. These receptors were taken from an adult in good health. Both conserved end residues are part of each CDR3. D genes are given only for firm matches. Size is omitted from some rows. Given values are once, few, many or a class for expanded clones.

V gene	D gene	clone size	J gene	CDR3 DNA	CDR3 protein
TRBV5-1	NA	NA	TRBJ2-5	TGCGCCAGCAGCTTGGACACTAGTAGGGAGACCCAGTACTTC	CASSLDTSRETQYF
TRBV11-2	NA	NA	TRBJ1-4	TGTGCCAGCACCAAGCGGGGAGATGAAAAACTGTTTTTT	CASTKRGDEKLFF
TRBV27	NA	NA	TRBJ1-6	TGTGCCAGCAGTTGGAGTCGCGGAAAGCGGAATTCACCCCTCCACTTT	CASSWSRGKRNSPLHF
TRBV18	NA	NA	TRBJ2-7	TGTGCCAGCTCACCACGGAACCGCGGGACCTACGAGCAGTACTTC	CASSPRNRGTYEQYF
TRBV30	NA	NA	TRBJ1-5	TGTGCCTGGAGTGCTACTCACGGGCAGCCCCAGCATTTT	CAWSATHGQPQHF
TRBV2	NA	NA	TRBJ2-7	TGTGCCAGCAGTGATCAGGGCGTTGGGCAGTACTTC	CASSDQGVGQYF
TRBV24-1	NA	NA	TRBJ1-2	TGTGCCACCAGTGGAGACGAGGAGGGCTACACCTTC	CATSGDEEGYTF
TRBV27	NA	NA	TRBJ2-3	TGTGCCAGCAGTTCCGTCCTAATGTACCACCGGCCCCAAGATACGCAGTATTTT	CASSSVLMYHRPQDTQYF
TRBV3-1/TRBV3-2	NA	NA	TRBJ2-3	TGTGCCAGCAGCCAAGCACCGGCTTTAGGCACAGATACGCAGTATTTT	CASSQAPALGTDTQYF
TRBV10-3	TRBD1	NA	TRBJ2-7	TGTGCCATCGCGGATGGGACAGCTTCCTACGAGCAGTACTTC	CAIADGTASYEQYF
TRBV3-1/TRBV3-2	TRBD1	NA	TRBJ2-6	TGTGCCAGCAGTCAATCAGGGGGCTCTGGGGCCAACGTCCTGACTTTC	CASSQSGGSGANVLTF
TRBV7-2	NA	NA	TRBJ2-1	TGTGCCAGCAGCTTAGCCACAGCACGATGGGATGAGCAGTTCTTC	CASSLATARWDEQFF
TRBV27	NA	NA	TRBJ2-1	TGTGCCAGCAGTTTCACACCTCAGGGCAGGGGCAATGAGCAGTTCTTC	CASSFTPQGRGNEQFF
TRBV27	NA	NA	TRBJ2-2	TGTGCCAGCAGTACGGGACTCGACACCGGGGAGCTGTTTTTT	CASSTGLDTGELFF
TRBV11-3	NA	NA	TRBJ2-1	TGTGCCAGCAGCTTAAGAGGCCCTCAAAGGGAGCAGTTCTTC	CASSLRGPQREQFF
TRBV11-3	NA	NA	TRBJ2-7	TGTGCCAGCAGCTTAGGGCAGAATACAGGGCGTGCGAACGAGCAGTACTTC	CASSLGQNTGRANEQYF
TRBV6-5	TRBD1	NA	TRBJ2-5	TGTGCCAGCAGGTCGGACAGGGTGGAGACCCAGTACTTC	CASRSDRVETQYF
TRBV5-1	TRBD1	NA	TRBJ1-1	TGCGCCAGCAGCGTTATAACAGGGGGAAGAGCTGAAGCTTTCTTT	CASSVITGGRAEAFF
TRBV28	NA	NA	TRBJ2-7	TGTGCCAGCAGCCTAGGGGGGAGGTCCCCCTACGAGCAGTACTTC	CASSLGGRSPYEQYF
TRBV5-1	NA	NA	TRBJ2-2	TGCGCCAGCAGCTTAGCCGGGAGTGGGTCCGGGGAGCTGTTTTTT	CASSLAGSGSGELFF
TRBV9	TRBD2	NA	TRBJ2-7	TGTGCCAGCAGCGTCGCTAGCGGGAACTACGAGCAGTACTTC	CASSVASGNYEQYF
TRBV30	TRBD1	NA	TRBJ1-4	TGTGCCTGGAGTACACCACAGGGGGAGACAGAAAAACTGTTTTTT	CAWSTPQGETEKLFF
TRBV7-2	NA	NA	TRBJ1-4	TGTGCCAGCAGCTTAGCGGGGGCAGGAGGAGATGAAAAACTGTTTTTT	CASSLAGAGGDEKLFF
TRBV2	TRBD2	NA	TRBJ2-2	TGTGCCAGCAGTGGACTAGCGGGAGGCACCGGGGAGCTGTTTTTT	CASSGLAGGTGELFF
TRBV7-8	NA	once	TRBJ1-1	TGTGCCGTCAGCTCCGGAAACTTGGACACTGAAGCTTTCTTT	CAVSSGNLDTEAFF
TRBV7-9	NA	NA	TRBJ1-2	TGTGCCAGCAGCTTACAATCGGGACCAGACTATGGCTACACCTTC	CASSLQSGPDYGYTF
TRBV29-1	NA	once	TRBJ1-4	TGCAGCGTTGAAGACGGGACCCTGGGCCCGTTTTTT	CSVEDGTLGPFF
TRBV19	NA	NA	TRBJ2-7	TGTGCCAGTACCCCCGCCAAGTACTTC	CASTPAKYF
TRBV12-3/TRBV12-4	TRBD1	once	TRBJ2-2	TGTGCCAGCGGGACAGGCGACACCGGGGAGCTGTTTTTT	CASGTGDTGELFF
TRBV7-8	TRBD2	NA	TRBJ2-7	TGTGCCAGCAGCTCTCTAGCGGGCGAGCAGTACTTC	CASSSLAGEQYF
TRBV27	NA	NA	TRBJ2-4	TGTGCCAGCAGTACCGGGACGACCAAAAACATTCAGTACTTC	CASSTGTTKNIQYF
TRBV4-2	NA	NA	TRBJ1-1	TGTGCCAGCAGCCCCCTTTTTTGGGGGAATACTGAAGCTTTCTTT	CASSPLFWGNTEAFF
TRBV11-2	TRBD1	NA	TRBJ1-5	TGTGCCAGCAGCCGGACAGGCGATAATCAGCCCCAGCATTTT	CASSRTGDNQPQHF
TRBV18	NA	NA	TRBJ1-2	TGTGCCAGCTCACTAGGACGCGTAGCCTATGGCTACACCTTC	CASSLGRVAYGYTF
TRBV2	NA	NA	TRBJ1-4	TGTGCCAGCAGTGATGGGGGGAAGGCAAATGAAAAACTGTTTTTT	CASSDGGKANEKLFF
TRBV7-2	NA	few	TRBJ1-4	TGTGCCAGCAGCTCAGGTTTGACTAATGAAAAACTGTTTTTT	CASSSGLTNEKLFF
TRBV6-5	NA	NA	TRBJ2-7	TGTGCCAGCAGTTACTCGTTTAGCGGTGACCCCTACGAGCAGTACTTC	CASSYSFSGDPYEQYF
TRBV9	NA	NA	TRBJ2-7	TGTGCCAGCAGCGTATATGATAGCGGCGCCTACGAGCAGTACTTC	CASSVYDSGAYEQYF
TRBV5-4	TRBD1	NA	TRBJ1-2	TGTGCCAGCAGCGGGATACAGGGGGATGGCTACACCTTC	CASSGIQGDGYTF
TRBV10-2	NA	NA	TRBJ2-7	TGCGCCAGTACCCAATTCCCAAGCTCCTACGAGCAGTACTTC	CASTQFPSSYEQYF
TRBV9	NA	NA	TRBJ1-4	TGTGCCAGCAGCCCCGGGCCGATTGGGAAACTGTTTTTT	CASSPGPIGKLFF
TRBV7-9	TRBD1	NA	TRBJ1-2	TGTGCCAGCAGCTCTCCCGGGACAGGAACCACCCGCGGCTACACCTTC	CASSSPGTGTTRGYTF
TRBV11-2	NA	NA	TRBJ2-5	TGTGCCAGCAGCCCAGTTATACAAGAGACCCAGTACTTC	CASSPVIQETQYF
TRBV5-1	TRBD2	NA	TRBJ2-3	TGCGCCAGCAGCTTCGGCGGGAGGAGCACAGATACGCAGTATTTT	CASSFGGRSTDTQYF
TRBV5-4	NA	NA	TRBJ1-5	TGTGCCAGCAGCTTGTCCCGAGGGGGCAATCAGCCCCAGCATTTT	CASSLSRGGNQPQHF
TRBV3-1/TRBV3-2	TRBD1	NA	TRBJ2-5	TGTGCCAGCAGCCAATGGGACAGGGCCACACAAGAGACCCAGTACTTC	CASSQWDRATQETQYF
TRBV5-1	NA	NA	TRBJ2-2	TGCGCCAGCAGTCCCACAGATGTGAACACCGGGGAGCTGTTTTTT	CASSPTDVNTGELFF
TRBV30	NA	NA	TRBJ2-2	TGTGCCTGGAGGAGGGGTAGTTTTGCCGGGGAGCTGTTTTTT	CAWRRGSFAGELFF
TRBV30	TRBD1	NA	TRBJ1-5	TGTGCCTGGGGACGGACAGGCCGAAGATATAGCAATCAGCCCCAGCATTTT	CAWGRTGRRYSNQPQHF
TRBV19	NA	NA	TRBJ1-1	TGTGCCAGCAGCCGTGGGGGCCGGACTGAAGCTTTCTTT	CASSRGGRTEAFF
TRBV19	NA	NA	TRBJ2-1	TGTGCCAGTAAAGGGGCAATGAATGAGCAGTTCTTC	CASKGAMNEQFF
TRBV6-5	NA	NA	TRBJ2-7	TGTGCCAGCAGCCGACAGGAAGGATTTGTTTCCGAGCAGTACTTC	CASSRQEGFVSEQYF
TRBV19	TRBD2	NA	TRBJ2-7	TGTGCCAGTAGGATGAGCGGGATTGGAACCTACGAGCAGTACTTC	CASRMSGIGTYEQYF
TRBV3-1/TRBV3-2	TRBD1	NA	TRBJ2-7	TGTGCCAGCAGCCGGGACAGTAGCTCCTACGAGCAGTACTTC	CASSRDSSSYEQYF